The 30 T cell receptor beta chains listed next were all sequenced from one sample in a study of T cells after yellow fever vaccination. TCRdb used MiXCR to reprocess the 5' RACE reads, holding one entry per CDR3 protein. The table shows 350,000 to 450,000 distinct CDR3 sequences, with roughly 20% occurring only once. The source was PBMCs, collected before the yellow fever booster vaccination. These TCRs come from a man aged 18 to 29 who received the YFV17D yellow fever vaccine.

This clonotype was seen a handful of times. The rearrangement joins TRBV5-1 to TRBJ2-1; D possibly matches TRBD1 or TRBD2 (6 bases each). The germline V gene has CDR1 SGHRS and CDR2 YFSETQ. This CDR3 comprises 17 residues. With 1 base removed from V and 1 base from J, the gap between germline ends came to 15 bases. The CDR3 nucleotides read TGCGCCAGCAGCTTGAGGGGGGCGGGGTCGTCCTACAATGAGCAGTTCTTC. Its translation is CASSLRGAGSSYNEQFF.

The J gene is TRBJ2-1, the V gene TRBV4-3, with D perhaps being TRBD1 or TRBD2 (5 bases each). V was shortened by 1 base and J by 11 bases, with 9 bases between the two germline ends. This CDR3 comprises 12 residues. Germline V CDR1 and CDR2: LGHNA, YSLEER. CDR3 residues: CASSQGPGQQFF. CDR3 bases: TGCGCCAGCAGCCAAGGGCCGGGACAGCAGTTCTTC.

The CDR3 spells CSASQEWSTNEKLFF. In nucleotides, the CDR3 is TGCAGTGCTAGTCAGGAATGGTCAACTAATGAAAAACTGTTTTTT. The rearrangement uses TRBV20-1 and TRBJ1-4; no clear D gene. The CDR3 extends over 15 amino acids. The germline V gene encodes CDR1 DFQATT and CDR2 SNEGSKA (reference sequence). V was pared by 3 bases and J by 0 bases, with 11 bases between.

There are a few counts of this clonotype. This rearrangement joins TRBV7-9 to TRBJ2-5, with a tentative D call TRBD1 (5 bases). V dropped 5 bases and J dropped 5 bases, with 21 bases sitting between them. Germline values: CDR1 SEHNR, CDR2 FQNEAQ (reference sequence). The CDR3 length is 16 residues. CDR3 sequence: CASSPGIGRAGETQYF. CDR3 nucleotide sequence: TGTGCCAGCAGCCCAGGGATCGGCAGGGCCGGGGAGACCCAGTACTTC.

A few counts support this clonotype. The V gene is TRBV20-1, the J gene TRBJ2-5; D may match TRBD1 or TRBD2 (5 bases each). Germline V lookup: CDR1 DFQATT, CDR2 SNEGSKA (reference sequence). The CDR3 has 14 residues. Deletions cut 6 bases from V and 5 bases from J, with 19 bases between. The CDR3 DNA reads TGCAGTGCAGCCGGGACCCCCAAGGGGGAGACCCAGTACTTC. The encoded protein is CSAAGTPKGETQYF.

The chain links TRBV25-1 to TRBJ2-5; 11 nucleotides line up with TRBD2. Germline assignment: CDR1 MGHDK and CDR2 SYGVNS. This CDR3 comprises 17 residues. Unmatched junction bases numbered 7, after V lost 3 bases and J lost 1 base. This CDR3 is CASSDPSSGGPQETQYF. The CDR3 DNA reads TGTGCCAGCAGTGACCCCTCTAGCGGGGGGCCCCAAGAGACCCAGTACTTC.

This clonotype was detected only a few times. This chain joins TRBV12-3 or TRBV12-4 and TRBJ1-2, with D perhaps matching TRBD1 (5 bases). This CDR3 comprises 14 residues. The V end lost 10 bases, the J end lost 4 bases, and 19 bases lay between the germline ends. The CDR3, as DNA: TGTGCCATTGGGGGGGACGTTAGTATCTATGGCTACACCTTC. Protein sequence: CAIGGDVSIYGYTF.

This chain uses TRBV28 with TRBJ2-7, with D unresolved. The germline V gene encodes CDR1 MDHEN and CDR2 SYDVKM. Trimming left V 6 bases short and J 3 bases short, with 21 bases between. The CDR3 contains 16 residues. The CDR3 region is CASSPLKLSWVYEQYF. CDR3 sequence (DNA): TGTGCCAGCAGCCCTTTGAAGTTATCCTGGGTCTACGAGCAGTACTTC. The entire variable domain, with the rest obtained from reference TRBV28 and TRBJ2-7, is as follows: DVKVTQSSRYLVKRTGEKVFLECVQDMDHENMFWYRQDPGLGLRLIYFSYDVKMKEKGDIPEGYSVSREKKERFSLILESASTNQTSMYLCASSPLKLSWVYEQYFGPGTRLTVT.

Many counts were recorded for this clonotype. The chain employs TRBV7-6 and TRBJ2-2; D is perhaps TRBD1 or TRBD2 (5 bases each). This CDR3 has 13 residues. V was shortened by 6 bases and J by 6 bases, with 11 bases between the two germline ends. The germline CDR1 and CDR2 sequences are SGHVS and FNYEAQ. CDR3 in DNA: TGTGCCAGCAGTCTCCAGGGAGCCGGGGAGCTGTTTTTT. This translates into CASSLQGAGELFF.

This clonotype was counted between two and nine times. The chain employs TRBV7-6 and TRBJ2-3; no clear D gene. The length of the CDR3 is 14 residues. Trimming shortened V by 3 bases and J by 0 bases, and 7 bases separated the two germline ends. Germline V CDR1 and CDR2: SGHVS, FNYEAQ. CDR3 DNA sequence: TGTGCCAGCAGCTTCGAAGTAAGCACAGATACGCAGTATTTT. It specifies CASSFEVSTDTQYF.

This clonotype was counted between two and nine times. The rearrangement uses TRBV9 and TRBJ2-5, with D possibly matching TRBD1 (5 bases). Germline V lookup: CDR1 SGDLS, CDR2 YYNGEE. V was shortened by 0 bases and J by 1 base, with 13 bases between the two germline ends. The CDR3 contains 16 residues. Here the CDR3 reads CASSVGTRQIQETQYF. The CDR3 bases are TGTGCCAGCAGCGTAGGGACCCGACAGATCCAAGAGACCCAGTACTTC.

This clonotype was picked up a small number of times. J is TRBJ2-2 and V is TRBV15, with 7 bases that match TRBD1. This CDR3 is built from 16 residues. In germline, CDR1 is LNHNV, CDR2 YYDKDF (reference sequence). With V trimmed by 0 bases and J by 7 bases, 8 bases remained unmatched. CDR3 loop: CATSRDSHRGIGELFF. The CDR3 DNA reads TGTGCCACCAGCAGAGATTCCCACAGGGGAATCGGGGAGCTGTTTTTT.

This clonotype was observed many times. The chain recombines TRBV20-1 with TRBJ1-1, with 9 bases identical to TRBD1. V lost 6 bases to trimming and J lost 2 bases; unmatched junction nucleotides: 4. The CDR3 contains 13 residues. Germline CDR1 DFQATT, CDR2 SNEGSKA (reference sequence). The CDR3 coding sequence is TGCAGTGCAAACAGGGGGCTCAACACTGAAGCTTTCTTT. It codes for CSANRGLNTEAFF.

This clonotype appeared once. The V and J genes are TRBV11-3 and TRBJ2-7; 9 bases line up with TRBD1. Germline CDR1 is SGHNT and CDR2 is YENEEA. V dropped 5 bases and J dropped 2; count of bases not matched to a gene: 10. CDR3 size: 16 residues. In DNA form, the CDR3 reads TGTGCCAGCAGCCAATCGGGACAGGGAGCAGCCTACGAGCAGTACTTC. This codes for CASSQSGQGAAYEQYF.

This clonotype was seen more than once but under ten times. This sequence joins TRBV20-1 and TRBJ2-1; TRBD2 is a possible D gene (6 bases). This CDR3 has 15 residues. CDR1 and CDR2 from the germline V gene are DFQATT and SNEGSKA (reference sequence). Trimming pared 2 bases from V and 3 bases from J, leaving 14 bases between. The CDR3 loop reads CSARIRAGGYNEQFF. The CDR3 DNA reads TGCAGTGCTAGAATTAGAGCCGGGGGCTACAATGAGCAGTTCTTC.

This clonotype was counted many times. The V and J genes are TRBV6-1 and TRBJ2-7; D gene uncertain. The CDR3 spans 10 residues. Germline V gene lookup returns CDR1 MNHNS and CDR2 SASEGT. V lost 10 bases and J lost 3, with 7 bases in between. CDR3 amino acids: CATLYYEQYF. The CDR3 DNA is TGTGCCACCCTATACTACGAGCAGTACTTC.

The chain uses TRBV11-1 and TRBJ2-7; TRBD1 matches 9 bases. CDR1 and CDR2 (germline): SGHAT, FQDESV (reference sequence). V lost 4 bases, J lost 2 bases, and 9 bases stayed unmatched. The CDR3 runs 16 residues. In DNA form, the CDR3 reads TGTGCCAGCAGCTCGATAAGGACAGGGGAGGCCTACGAGCAGTACGTC. Translating it yields CASSSIRTGEAYEQYV.

A few counts support this clonotype. This sequence joins TRBV7-2 and TRBJ1-5, with a tentative D call TRBD1 (6 bases). This CDR3 region has 15 residues. Germline loops: CDR1 SGHTA, CDR2 FQGNSA. Deletions cut 1 base from V and 4 bases from J, with 11 bases between. The DNA for the CDR3 is TGTGCCAGCAGCTTAGGGACAGCCCCGAATCAGCCCCAGCATTTT. Amino acid sequence: CASSLGTAPNQPQHF.

The V call is TRBV5-1, the J call TRBJ2-6, with 7 bases that match TRBD1. Trimming took 3 bases from V and 3 from J; bases not matched to a gene: 6. The CDR3 spans 16 residues. CDR1 and CDR2 from the germline V gene are SGHRS and YFSETQ. CDR3 loop: CASSSGTDFGANVLTF. The CDR3 DNA sequence: TGCGCCAGCAGCTCCGGGACAGATTTTGGGGCCAACGTCCTGACTTTC.

The chain combines TRBV5-1 with TRBJ2-6; possibly TRBD1 for D (6 bases). Germline V gene data show CDR1 as SGHRS and CDR2 as YFSETQ. Trimming left V 0 bases short and J 0 bases short, with 22 bases between. The CDR3 totals 21 residues. This CDR3 is CASSLAEQGNSVYSGANVLTF. As DNA, the CDR3 is TGCGCCAGCAGCTTGGCCGAACAGGGAAATTCCGTTTACTCTGGGGCCAACGTCCTGACTTTC.

This clonotype was counted a few times. The V call is TRBV5-1, the J call TRBJ1-1; D uncertain. CDR1 and CDR2 from the germline V gene are SGHRS and YFSETQ. Trimming removed 5 bases from V and 8 bases from J, with 13 bases in between. This CDR3 is 12 amino acids long. The CDR3 bases are TGCGCCAGCAGGGATAACACCGCCGAAGCTTTCTTT. Translating it yields CASRDNTAEAFF.

This clonotype has just a few counts. This rearrangement joins TRBV9 to TRBJ2-3; 7 bases fit TRBD2. V trimming: 0 bases; J trimming: 6 bases; junction bases outside the gene matches: 13. This CDR3 has 17 amino acids. Germline V gene lookup returns CDR1 SGDLS and CDR2 YYNGEE. The CDR3 coding sequence is TGTGCCAGCAGCGTAGGGGACCCCCAGCGGGGAGGGGATACGCAGTATTTT. Encoded protein: CASSVGDPQRGGDTQYF.

V and J are TRBV7-2 and TRBJ2-1; TRBD2 matches 9 bases. CDR1 and CDR2 from the germline V gene are SGHTA and FQGNSA. The CDR3 extends over 17 amino acids. The ends lost 4 bases at V and 7 bases at J; junction bases unmatched: 14. The CDR3 here is CASSWTLGSGGRNEQFF. The CDR3 DNA sequence: TGTGCCAGCAGCTGGACTCTAGGTAGCGGGGGAAGGAATGAGCAGTTCTTC.

V usage is TRBV12-3 or TRBV12-4 and J usage is TRBJ2-7; D remains unclear. The CDR3 has 13 residues. With 3 bases removed from V and 3 bases from J, the gap between germline ends came to 9 bases. The CDR3 sequence is CASSFNPVYEQYF. The CDR3 bases are TGTGCCAGCAGTTTTAACCCCGTCTACGAGCAGTACTTC.

J is TRBJ2-3 and V is TRBV24-1, with D possibly TRBD2 on 6 matching bases. Trimming pared 4 bases from V and 9 bases from J, leaving 13 bases between. CDR3 length equals 13 residues. Germline V gene data show CDR1 as KGHDR and CDR2 as SFDVKD. The CDR3 sequence is CATSDSRDSTQYF. The CDR3 DNA reads TGTGCCACCAGTGACTCCCGGGACTCCACGCAGTATTTT.

V gene TRBV12-3 or TRBV12-4 combines with J gene TRBJ1-2; tentative D call: TRBD1 (5 bases). The V end was cut by 6 bases, the J end by 3 bases, with 11 bases between. This CDR3 is built from 13 residues. The CDR3 here is CASSRDGYYGYTF. CDR3 sequence (DNA): TGTGCCAGCAGCCGGGACGGCTACTATGGCTACACCTTC.

The chain carries TRBV20-1 and TRBJ2-5; 12 nucleotides align to TRBD2. The CDR3 has 14 amino acids. The V gene's germline CDR1 is DFQATT and CDR2 SNEGSKA (reference sequence). The junction had 4 bases not matched to a gene; V was cut back by 5 bases and J by 3 bases. The CDR3 is CSAPTSGGKETQYF. The CDR3 region has the DNA TGCAGTGCTCCGACTAGCGGGGGCAAAGAGACCCAGTACTTC.

V and J are TRBV5-5 and TRBJ2-1; D may be TRBD2 (6 bases). Deletions cut 0 bases from V and 10 bases from J, with 17 bases between. The CDR3 is made up of 15 amino acids. Germline CDR1 and CDR2: SGHKS and YYEKEE (reference sequence). CDR3 region: CASSLVLAGTREQFF. The CDR3 DNA reads as TGTGCCAGCAGCTTGGTTCTCGCGGGGACCCGGGAGCAGTTCTTC. The whole variable domain, filled in from reference TRBV5-5 and TRBJ2-1, reads DAGVTQSPTHLIKTRGQQVTLRCSPISGHKSVSWYQQVLGQGPQFIFQYYEKEERGRGNFPDRFSARQFPNYSSELNVNALLLGDSALYLCASSLVLAGTREQFFGPGTRLTVL.

The rearrangement links TRBV7-8 to TRBJ1-3; TRBD1 agrees at 7 bases. This CDR3 has 17 amino acids. Germline CDR1 and CDR2: SGHVS and FQNEAQ. The V gene end was trimmed by 5 bases and the J gene end by 0 bases; junction bases not matched to a gene: 10. This CDR3 reads CASSLTGTETSGNTIYF. The CDR3 bases are TGTGCCAGCAGCCTCACCGGGACAGAGACCTCTGGAAACACCATATATTTT.

The genes are TRBV24-1 and TRBJ2-4, with D unresolved. The CDR3 totals 16 residues. V lost 4 bases and J lost 7, with 19 bases in between. Germline V gene sequence: CDR1 KGHDR, CDR2 SFDVKD. DNA for the CDR3: TGTGCCACCAGTGACCTTCTACCTCGAGGCAGTAACATTCAGTACTTC. Its protein is CATSDLLPRGSNIQYF.